Below are 5 T cell receptor beta chains sequenced from a single sample in a study of long-term antiretroviral therapy in people with HIV. The immunoSEQ assay was v3.0, run at survey level. Only in-frame clones appear in the TCRdb table, and some are missing; sequencing was by immunoSEQ multiplex PCR. This sample carries fewer than 25,000 clones, roughly 75% of them seen once, and the ten largest clones take about 15%. The sample here was unsorted PBMCs, taken 2.9 years after starting antiretroviral therapy. The receptors originated from a woman in her 30s with HIV.

The table lists this clone with a few counts. V is TRBV11-2 and J is TRBJ1-1, with D uncertain. The CDR3 is 13 amino acids. V lost 4 bases and J 0 bases, leaving 6 bases between the germline ends. Germline V gene lookup returns CDR1 SGHAT and CDR2 FQNNGV. The CDR3 region has the DNA TGTGCCAGCAGCTGGAGCCTGAACACTGAAGCTTTCTTT. Protein sequence: CASSWSLNTEAFF.

J is TRBJ2-7 and V is TRBV5-5; D is ambiguous. The CDR3 is 15 amino acids. The ends were cut back, 0 bases at V and 1 base at J, with 11 bases in the middle. Germline CDR1 and CDR2: SGHKS and YYEKEE (reference sequence). CDR3 residues: CASSLGFQVSYEQYF. CDR3 in DNA: TGTGCCAGCAGCTTGGGGTTCCAGGTTTCCTACGAGCAGTACTTC.

This chain joins TRBV20-1 and TRBJ1-1; D is unresolved. V gave up 1 base and J gave up 6 bases, with 6 bases separating them. This CDR3 spans 11 amino acids. Germline CDR1 reads DFQATT; CDR2 reads SNEGSKA (reference sequence). CDR3 nucleotide sequence: TGCAGTGCTAGAGGTCTCTCTGAAGCTTTCTTT. Translated, it gives CSARGLSEAFF.

This clone has only a few counts. The chain carries TRBV19 and TRBJ1-5; weak D call: TRBD1 (5 bases). Germline CDR1 LNHDA, CDR2 SQIVND (reference sequence). V lost 6 bases and J lost 3, with 15 bases in between. This CDR3 contains 15 residues. The CDR3 nucleotides are TGTGCCAGTAGAGGGACCCGGGAGTTCAATCAGCCCCAGCATTTT. Amino acid sequence: CASRGTREFNQPQHF.

This chain links TRBV7-3 with TRBJ2-2; D gene unclear. CDR3 size: 12 residues. CDR1 is SGHTA and CDR2 is FQGTGA in the germline V gene. Trimming left V 1 base short and J 3 bases short, with 0 bases between. This chain's CDR3 is CASSLNTGELFF. The CDR3 DNA reads TGTGCCAGCAGCTTAAACACCGGGGAGCTGTTTTTT.